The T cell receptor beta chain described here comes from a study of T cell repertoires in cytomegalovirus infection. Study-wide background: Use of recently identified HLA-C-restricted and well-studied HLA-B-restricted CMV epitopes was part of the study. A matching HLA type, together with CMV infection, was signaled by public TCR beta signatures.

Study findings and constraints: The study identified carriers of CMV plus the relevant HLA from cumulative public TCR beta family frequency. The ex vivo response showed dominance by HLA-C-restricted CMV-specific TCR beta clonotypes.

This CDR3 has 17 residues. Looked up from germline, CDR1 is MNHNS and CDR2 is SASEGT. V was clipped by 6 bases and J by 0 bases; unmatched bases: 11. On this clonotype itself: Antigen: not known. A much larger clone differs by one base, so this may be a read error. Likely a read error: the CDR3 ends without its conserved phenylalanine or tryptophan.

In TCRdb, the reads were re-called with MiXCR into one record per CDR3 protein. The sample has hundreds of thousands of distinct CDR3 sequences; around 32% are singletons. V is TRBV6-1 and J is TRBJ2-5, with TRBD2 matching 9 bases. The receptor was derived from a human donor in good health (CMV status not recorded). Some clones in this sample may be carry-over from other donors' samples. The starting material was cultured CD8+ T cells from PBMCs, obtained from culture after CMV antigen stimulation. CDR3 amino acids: CASRRLSGGQYQETQYS. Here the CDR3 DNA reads TGTGCCAGCAGACGACTAAGCGGGGGGCAGTACCAAGAGACCCAGTACTCC.